This T cell receptor beta chain was sequenced for a study of cytomegalovirus exposure and HLA in healthy donors. Whole-study results and caveats: It was only CMV serostatus that was available as immune exposure information. Later on, a genetic analysis was performed. It linked a missense variant in DCLRE1C with V- and J-gene trimming of TCR beta.

The primer mix had 60 Vbeta and 13 Jbeta primers. Assay used: immunoSEQ multiplex PCR; TCRdb lists only in-frame clones, some missing. In all, the sample yields 50,000 to 80,000 clones. Healthy bone marrow donors formed the donor group. About this clone: Its cognate antigen is unknown.

CDR3 size: 12 residues. Germline CDR1 is SQVTM and CDR2 is ANQGSEA. Trimming removed 7 bases from V and 13 bases from J; junction bases left unmatched: 9. This sequence was found in a woman under 30 in good health and CMV-seronegative. Sequencing was done on a sample of PBMCs. The chain is built from TRBV29-1 and TRBJ2-1, with TRBD2 matching over 11 bases. In DNA, the CDR3 is TGCAGCGCTCTCGGACTAGCGGGTTCCCAGTTCTTC. Protein sequence: CSALGLAGSQFF.